This record concerns one T cell receptor beta chain sequence. What it binds is not known. This entry comes from a study of cytomegalovirus exposure and HLA in healthy donors. Overall study results and limits: In the analysis, some V segments, TRBV6-2 and TRBV6-3 included, were excluded as indistinguishable. Reports indicated that the classifier achieved high specificity and sensitivity in diagnosing cytomegalovirus status. An analysis that was carried out later associated approximately 15,000 TCR beta sequences with HLA alleles at 0.05 false discovery rate.

Germline CDR1 is SGHNT and CDR2 is YYREEE (reference sequence). The CDR3 is 15 amino acids. With V trimmed by 0 bases and J by 3 bases, 1 base remained unmatched. Primers included in the PCR were 60 Vbeta and 13 Jbeta primers. Data came from immunoSEQ multiplex PCR; TCRdb stores just in-frame clones and leaves some out. The sample shows some 120,000 clones, 60% to 85% of them seen only once. This receptor was taken from a man aged 25-40 years in good health and CMV-seronegative. Sample: PBMCs. The chain employs TRBV5-4 and TRBJ2-2; the match to TRBD1 covers 8 bases. CDR3 nucleotides: TGTGCCAGCAGCTTGGGACAGGGGTACACCGGGGAGCTGTTTTTT. Its translation: CASSLGQGYTGELFF. The complete variable domain, with remaining parts taken from reference TRBV5-4 and TRBJ2-2, reads ETGVTQSPTHLIKTRGQQVTLRCSSQSGHNTVSWYQQALGQGPQFIFQYYREEENGRGNFPPRFSGLQFPNYSSELNVNALELDDSALYLCASSLGQGYTGELFFGEGSRLTVL.